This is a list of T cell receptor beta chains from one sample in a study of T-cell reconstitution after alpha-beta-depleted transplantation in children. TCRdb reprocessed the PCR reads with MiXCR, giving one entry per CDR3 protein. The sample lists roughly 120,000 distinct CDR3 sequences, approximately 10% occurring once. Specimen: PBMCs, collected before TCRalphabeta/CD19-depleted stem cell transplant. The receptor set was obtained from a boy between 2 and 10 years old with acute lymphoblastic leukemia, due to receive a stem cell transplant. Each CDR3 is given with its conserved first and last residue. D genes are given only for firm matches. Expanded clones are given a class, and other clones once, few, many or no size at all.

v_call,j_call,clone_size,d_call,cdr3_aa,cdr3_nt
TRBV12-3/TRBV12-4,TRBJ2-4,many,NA,CASSPGRGPNIQYF,TGTGCCAGCAGTCCCGGTAGAGGGCCCAACATTCAGTACTTC
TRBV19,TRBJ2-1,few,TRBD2,CASSIGLAGGREQFF,TGTGCCAGTAGTATAGGGCTAGCGGGAGGGCGTGAGCAGTTCTTC
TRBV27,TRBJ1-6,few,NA,CASSTRSSYNSPLHF,TGTGCCAGCAGTACCCGCAGCTCCTATAATTCACCCCTCCACTTT
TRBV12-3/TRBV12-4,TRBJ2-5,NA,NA,CASSHMGHQETQYF,TGTGCCAGCAGTCATATGGGACACCAAGAGACCCAGTACTTC
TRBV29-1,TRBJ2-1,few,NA,CSVDGSSRDEQFF,TGCAGCGTTGACGGGTCCTCCCGGGATGAGCAGTTCTTC
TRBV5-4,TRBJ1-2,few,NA,CASSLGPDSNYGYTF,TGTGCCAGCAGCTTGGGACCGGACAGTAACTATGGCTACACCTTC
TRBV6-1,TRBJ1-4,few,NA,CASISGNKLFF,TGTGCCAGTATTTCAGGGAACAAACTGTTTTTT
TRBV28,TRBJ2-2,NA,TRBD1,CAAQTGSTGELFF,TGTGCCGCCCAGACAGGGAGCACCGGGGAGCTGTTTTTT
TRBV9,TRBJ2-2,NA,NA,CASSVPRRNANTGELFF,TGTGCCAGCAGCGTACCCCGCCGGAACGCGAACACCGGGGAGCTGTTTTTT
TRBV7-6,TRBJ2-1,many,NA,CASSPPEVTNEQFF,TGTGCCAGCAGTCCCCCGGAGGTGACCAATGAGCAGTTCTTC
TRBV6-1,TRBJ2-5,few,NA,CASSEAPGARETQYF,TGTGCCAGCAGTGAAGCTCCAGGGGCTCGGGAGACCCAGTACTTC
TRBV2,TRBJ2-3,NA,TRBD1,CAGSDFDRGTDTQYF,TGTGCCGGCAGTGACTTTGACAGGGGCACAGATACGCAGTATTTT
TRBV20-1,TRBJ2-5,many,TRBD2,CSASTDSGTQETQYF,TGCAGTGCTAGCACCGATAGCGGGACCCAAGAGACCCAGTACTTC
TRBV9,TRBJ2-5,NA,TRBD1,CASSGTGAVPQYF,TGTGCCAGCAGCGGGACAGGGGCAGTCCCCCAGTACTTC
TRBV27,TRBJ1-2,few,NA,CASSLSIGASVGYTF,TGTGCCAGCAGTTTATCGATTGGGGCCTCGGTTGGCTACACCTTC